This paragraph reports one TCR beta chain. The data are from a study of STAT5B mutations in CD4+ large granular lymphocyte leukemia. V was clipped by 4 bases and J by 1 base, with 14 bases between them. Germline V gene lookup returns CDR1 SGHRS and CDR2 YFSETQ. There are 15 residues in the CDR3. Profiling relied on immunoSEQ multiplex PCR, and the TCRdb table lists in-frame clones only, not all of them. The repertoire holds about 24,000 clones, 55% to 75% seen once, with around 0.65% in the top ten. Sequenced input: CD4+ T cells from blood buffy coats. The rearrangement uses TRBV5-1 and TRBJ1-1; D remains ambiguous. The sequence derives from a human donor in good health. Written as DNA, the CDR3 is TGCGCCAGCAGCACAAGTCAGATCAGGAACACTGAAGCTTTCTTT. Protein: CASSTSQIRNTEAFF.